This record looks at one T cell receptor (beta chain) sequence and its context. The repertoire was sequenced with immunoSEQ multiplex PCR; TCRdb's copy has only in-frame clones and lacks some. Of 9,500 to 12,000 clones detected, 60% to 85% appear once; the ten largest clones hold about 20%. Baseline, cycle 4 day 1, and cycle 7 day 1 were the blood sampling points. V was pared by 5 bases and J by 11 bases, with 15 bases between. The CDR3 has 12 amino acids. Germline V gene data show CDR1 as MDHEN and CDR2 as SYDVKM. This sample is drawn from a study of OX40 agonist ivuxolimab in advanced cancers. The chain carries TRBV28 and TRBJ2-5; perhaps TRBD1 as D (5 bases). This specimen consisted of CD4+ or CD8+ T cells sorted from blood, obtained in a trial of the OX40 agonist ivuxolimab. The sequence derives from an adult with an advanced solid tumor such as melanoma, head and neck, liver or kidney cancer. CDR3 in DNA: TGTGCCAGCAGTCGATCAGGGCCTGAGCAGTACTTC. Amino acid sequence: CASSRSGPEQYF.